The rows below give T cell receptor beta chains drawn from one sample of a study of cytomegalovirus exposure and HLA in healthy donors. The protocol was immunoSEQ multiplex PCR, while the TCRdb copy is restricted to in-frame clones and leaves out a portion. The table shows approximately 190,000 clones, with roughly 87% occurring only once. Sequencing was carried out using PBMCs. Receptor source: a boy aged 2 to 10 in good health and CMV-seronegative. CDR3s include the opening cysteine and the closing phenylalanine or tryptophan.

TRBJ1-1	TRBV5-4	CASSPPGRGNTEAFF
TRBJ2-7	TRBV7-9	CASSAGTSDLYEQYF
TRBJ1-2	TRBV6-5	CASRTGIGYGYTF
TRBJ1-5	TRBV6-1	CASSEAGQVNQPQHF
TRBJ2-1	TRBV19	CASSIWGREPEQFF
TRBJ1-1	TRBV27	CASSSNRGSTEAFF
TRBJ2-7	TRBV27	CASSHRQAAYNEQYF
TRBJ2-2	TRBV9	CASSVVRGTGELFF
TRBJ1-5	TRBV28	CASTFPGEPHQPQHF
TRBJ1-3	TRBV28	CASSPPGWGTAGNTIYF
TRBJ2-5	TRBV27	CASSPRDYEETQYF
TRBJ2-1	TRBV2	CASSTGGSYNEQFF
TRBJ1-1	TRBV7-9	CASSALQGFEATEAFF
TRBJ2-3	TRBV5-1	CASSIGPGQGTDTQYF
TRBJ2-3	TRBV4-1	CASSQVAGGDTQYF
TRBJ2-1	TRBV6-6	CASTSSSYNEQFF
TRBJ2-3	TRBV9	CASSRLADTQYF
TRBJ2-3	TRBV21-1	CASSKESGLDTQYF
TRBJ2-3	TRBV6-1	CAISVGQAPPGTQYF
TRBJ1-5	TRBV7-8	CASSSTGGTHSNQPQHF
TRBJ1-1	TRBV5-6	CASSLVGGRIAEAFF
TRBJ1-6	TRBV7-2	CASSFLSPLHF